This T cell receptor (beta chain) was sequenced during a study of T cell responses to AZD1222 COVID-19 vaccine. Clones were sequenced by immunoSEQ multiplex PCR, and TCRdb holds only the in-frame ones, with some missing. Found here are 110,000 or so clones, 87% of them singletons; the top ten hold roughly 4.3%. About this clone itself: Its target is not known.

Study results and limitations: The study reported that nearly half of spike-specific TCRs target unmutated variant regions. Among vaccine-associated CD4 TCRs, coverage spanned spike, with dominance at 160-218 and 743-854. Mostly white British, mostly female donors; authors suggested clonal diversity may be underestimated.

The V and J ends lost 4 bases and 3 bases, in that order; junction bases with no gene match: 8. The CDR3 covers 15 residues. Per the germline V gene, CDR1 is SEHNR and CDR2 is FQNEAQ (reference sequence). The input for sequencing was peripheral blood, taken 28 days after the second AZD1222 dose. The sequence was collected from an adult who received the AZD1222 COVID-19 vaccine. The V call is TRBV7-9, the J call TRBJ2-7; 8 bases are shared with TRBD2. In nucleotides, the CDR3 is TGTGCCAGCAGCTCCCCTGGCGGGAGGAGCTACGAGCAGTACTTC. Its translation is CASSSPGGRSYEQYF.